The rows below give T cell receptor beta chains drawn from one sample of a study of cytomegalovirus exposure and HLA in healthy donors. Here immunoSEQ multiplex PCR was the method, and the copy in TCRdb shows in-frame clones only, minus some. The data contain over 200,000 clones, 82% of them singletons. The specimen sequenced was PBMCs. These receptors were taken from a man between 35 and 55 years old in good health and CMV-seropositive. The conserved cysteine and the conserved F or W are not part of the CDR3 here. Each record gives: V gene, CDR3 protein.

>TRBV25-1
ASSDARTYEQY
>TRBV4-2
ASSQEIEGSQPQH
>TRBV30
AWSAVPNTGELF
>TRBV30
AWSAGLAGWDTQY
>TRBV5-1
ASSLGGTGGSYEQY
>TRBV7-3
ASSLTGEGGDTQY
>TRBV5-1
ASSLGDSYGYT
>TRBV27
ASSYLAGVDNEQF
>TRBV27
ASSLFSGGGKQPQH
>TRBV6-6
ASRRDTSGNTIY
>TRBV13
ACRDRAYNEQF
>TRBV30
ALQGLAGAYNEQF
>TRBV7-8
ASSARQVRGNTEAF
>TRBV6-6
ASSYDGNQPQH
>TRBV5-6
ASSRGGRAPRLF
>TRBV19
ASSTDRGANGYT
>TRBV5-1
ASSLVGQNGNTIY
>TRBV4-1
ASSQVSRSAYNEQF
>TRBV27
ASSLESGTGVTGELF
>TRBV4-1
ASSQPAGLAGSTDTQY
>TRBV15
ATSRALAGGSSTDTQY
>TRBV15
ATSRVGRTGGFHEQY
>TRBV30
AWSVLAKGNEQF
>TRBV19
ASSPGQGRTERPQH
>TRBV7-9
ASSRGQRYGYT
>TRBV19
ASRTDRGLGAF
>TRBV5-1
ASSPYRDTQY
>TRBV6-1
ASSELAGLMNTEAF
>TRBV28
ASLREAGVMGVTGELF
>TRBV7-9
ASSSGTAYGYT
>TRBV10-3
AISDNGSPYEQY
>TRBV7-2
ASSLAGGGINEQF
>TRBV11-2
ASSLGPSLAGGYGYT